The clone carrying this T cell receptor beta chain occurred many times. Its cognate antigen is unknown. The V gene's germline CDR1 is DFQATT and CDR2 SNEGSKA (reference sequence). The CDR3 sequence is 14 residues long. Deletions cut 1 base from V and 2 bases from J, with 10 bases between. The data were obtained in a study of post-analysis software for immune sequencing data. Study-level results: F-measure co-clustering was strong for batch-matched samples. Controls had lower frequencies than patients of 4 or 5 TRBV segments, which included TRBV5-6, TRBV5-1 and TRBV20-1. When compared against controls, multiple sclerosis patients showed significantly lower normalized Chao1 diversity.

Researchers reported that TCR beta cDNA libraries carried unique molecular identifiers. A population of 1 to 10 million T cells gave rise to roughly 0.5 million cDNA molecules. TCRdb re-called the PCR reads with MiXCR, one entry per CDR3 protein. The table has about 200,000 distinct CDR3 sequences, over 25% seen once; the top ten hold approximately 3.6%. The sample consisted of blood. The chain is built from TRBV20-1 and TRBJ2-3; D is perhaps TRBD1 or TRBD2 (5 bases each). The sequence came from a girl younger than 18 with multiple sclerosis. The CDR3 is CSARGDQATDTQYF. For the CDR3, the DNA is TGCAGTGCTAGAGGGGACCAAGCCACAGATACGCAGTATTTT.